These 19 T cell receptor beta chains were all obtained from the same sample, sequenced in a study of T cells in narcolepsy. Sequencing was performed with immunoSEQ multiplex PCR; in TCRdb, only in-frame clones are kept and a portion is missing. Of 30,000 to 40,000 clones detected, 75% to 85% appear once; the ten largest clones hold just under 2.5%. Sequences were obtained from CD45RA- memory CD4+ T cells from PBMCs. These receptors all stem from a human donor with narcolepsy.

In its sample, this clone was seen a few times. V and J are TRBV7-9 and TRBJ2-5; 9 bases map to TRBD1. Unmatched junction bases numbered 6, after V lost 6 bases and J lost 4 bases. This CDR3 has 14 residues. Germline V gene sequence: CDR1 SEHNR, CDR2 FQNEAQ (reference sequence). DNA of the CDR3: TGTGCCAGCAGACCGACAGGGGGAGGAGAGACCCAGTACTTC. Its protein is CASRPTGGGETQYF.

The chain has TRBV10-3 and TRBJ1-6; TRBD1 is a possible D gene (5 bases). CDR3 size: 13 residues. The germline CDR1 and CDR2 sequences are ENHRY and SYGVKD. V was pared by 8 bases and J by 8 bases, with 13 bases between. CDR3 DNA: TGTGCCATCGGCAGGGATCAGGATTCACCCCTCCACTTT. This gives the protein CAIGRDQDSPLHF.

The chain employs TRBV4-2 and TRBJ2-5; TRBD2 aligns across 12 bases. The CDR3 has 17 residues. J gave up 11 bases and V 1 base, and 14 bases lay outside the gene matches. CDR1 and CDR2 (germline): LGHNA, YNFKEQ. The CDR3 sequence is CASSQVSPLAGGLAQYF. In DNA form, the CDR3 reads TGTGCCAGCAGCCAAGTTAGTCCCCTAGCGGGAGGGTTGGCTCAGTACTTC.

Remarks on this clone: Other DNA sequences in this specimen translate into the identical CDR3. This chain's CDR3 is CATSRDPGSTYEQYF. The CDR3 DNA sequence: TGTGCCACCAGCAGAGATCCAGGGAGCACCTACGAGCAGTACTTC. The V and J genes are TRBV15 and TRBJ2-7; D assignment may be TRBD1 or TRBD2 (5 bases each). CDR1 is LNHNV and CDR2 is YYDKDF in the germline V gene (reference sequence). The CDR3 is made up of 15 amino acids. Trimming left V 0 bases short and J 2 bases short, with 11 bases between.

This rearrangement joins TRBV30 to TRBJ1-1; 7 bases map to TRBD1. V was clipped by 2 bases and J by 5 bases; unmatched bases: 8. The germline V gene encodes CDR1 GTSNPN and CDR2 SVGIG (reference sequence). This CDR3 contains 14 residues. Written as DNA, the CDR3 is TGTGCCTGGAGTAAAGGGGGCGACGGGACTGAAGCTTTCTTT. Encoded protein: CAWSKGGDGTEAFF.

This sequence joins TRBV25-1 and TRBJ2-2, with D possibly being TRBD1 or TRBD2 (5 bases each). The CDR3 sequence is 14 residues long. CDR1 and CDR2 from the germline V gene are MGHDK and SYGVNS. Trimming took off 3 bases at V and 7 bases at J, with 12 bases between the two ends. CDR3 amino acids: CASSDLGDDGELFF. The CDR3 coding sequence is TGTGCCAGCAGTGATCTCGGGGACGACGGGGAGCTGTTTTTT.

The rearrangement links TRBV19 to TRBJ2-3, with a tentative D call TRBD2 (5 bases). CDR1 is LNHDA and CDR2 is SQIVND in the germline V gene (reference sequence). This CDR3 has 13 residues. The ends were cut back, 8 bases at V and 0 bases at J, with 9 bases in the middle. The CDR3 protein is CASAEGSTDTQYF. As DNA, the CDR3 is TGTGCCAGTGCCGAGGGTAGCACAGATACGCAGTATTTT.

The chain carries TRBV6-5 and TRBJ1-6; D gene ambiguous. This CDR3 contains 14 residues. V shed 3 bases and J shed 2 bases, with 5 bases lying between them. The germline V gene has CDR1 MNHEY and CDR2 SVGAGI. The CDR3: CASSYKAYNSPLHF. In nucleotides, the CDR3 is TGTGCCAGCAGTTATAAGGCCTATAATTCACCCCTCCACTTT.

CDR3 sequence: CASSIMGGAGQPQHF. The CDR3 bases are TGTGCCAGTAGTATCATGGGGGGCGCTGGTCAGCCCCAGCATTTT. This chain links TRBV19 with TRBJ1-5; tentative D call: TRBD1 (6 bases). Germline V gene lookup returns CDR1 LNHDA and CDR2 SQIVND (reference sequence). V lost 3 bases to trimming and J lost 6 bases, with 15 bases between them. The CDR3 is made up of 15 amino acids. The full variable domain, rest sourced from reference TRBV19 and TRBJ1-5, is DGGITQSPKYLFRKEGQNVTLSCEQNLNHDAMYWYRQDPGQGLRLIYYSQIVNDFQKGDIAEGYSVSREKKESFPLTVTSAQKNPTAFYLCASSIMGGAGQPQHFGDGTRLSIL.

The V call is TRBV7-2, the J call TRBJ2-1; D not certain. This CDR3 has 15 residues. Trimming took off 5 bases at V and 8 bases at J, with 19 bases between the two ends. Germline values: CDR1 SGHTA, CDR2 FQGNSA. The DNA for the CDR3 is TGTGCCAGCAGCGCCCGGATATCGGGTCGGGATGAGCAGTTCTTC. Amino acids: CASSARISGRDEQFF.

This chain connects TRBV30 to TRBJ1-5; D remains ambiguous. V gave up 2 bases and J gave up 4 bases, with 9 bases separating them. The CDR3 length is 13 residues. From germline, CDR1 is GTSNPN and CDR2 SVGIG (reference sequence). CDR3 DNA: TGTGCCTGGAGTTTTGGGCGAAATCAGCCCCAGCATTTT. This encodes CAWSFGRNQPQHF.

The chain couples TRBV25-1 to TRBJ1-3; 8 nucleotides line up with TRBD1. There are 13 residues in the CDR3. CDR1 is MGHDK, CDR2 SYGVNS, per germline. V was pared by 6 bases and J by 4 bases, with 2 bases of the junction left unmatched. The CDR3 reads CASSRDRGNTIYF. The CDR3 coding sequence is TGTGCCAGCAGCCGGGACAGGGGAAACACCATATATTTT.

This sequence joins TRBV6-6 and TRBJ1-5; TRBD1 matches at 11 bases. The V and J ends lost 6 bases and 3 bases, in that order; junction bases with no gene match: 4. The CDR3 is 15 amino acids. CDR1 and CDR2 from the germline V gene are MNHNY and SVGAGI (reference sequence). The CDR3 DNA is TGTGCCAGCAGACCCGGACAGGGGGCCAATCAGCCCCAGCATTTT. Encoded protein: CASRPGQGANQPQHF.

This rearrangement joins TRBV19 to TRBJ1-1, with D tentatively TRBD1 (5 bases). The CDR3 is 15 residues long. CDR1 LNHDA and CDR2 SQIVND come from the germline V gene (reference sequence). V was clipped by 0 bases and J by 3 bases, with 11 bases between them. CDR3 sequence: CASSIEPQGYTEAFF. In DNA, the CDR3 is TGTGCCAGTAGTATAGAGCCCCAGGGCTACACTGAAGCTTTCTTT.

J is TRBJ1-2 and V is TRBV5-1; D is uncertain. The germline CDR1 and CDR2 sequences are SGHRS and YFSETQ. The CDR3 is 14 residues long. V was pared by 4 bases and J by 2 bases, with 12 bases between. CDR3 sequence reads: CASSIQSANYGYTF. For the CDR3, the DNA is TGCGCCAGCAGCATTCAGTCTGCCAACTATGGCTACACCTTC.

This rearrangement joins TRBV10-2 to TRBJ2-5; 7 bases line up with TRBD1. The CDR3 is 13 amino acids. J lost 6 bases, V lost 7 bases, and 8 bases had no gene match. Germline V gene lookup returns CDR1 WSHSY and CDR2 SAAADI. This CDR3 reads CASKEGARKTQYF. CDR3 coding DNA: TGCGCCAGCAAAGAGGGGGCGCGAAAGACCCAGTACTTC.

CDR3 sequence: CASSLGSGNFGEQYF. CDR3 nucleotides: TGTGCCAGCAGCTTAGGGTCAGGGAACTTCGGCGAGCAGTACTTC. The rearrangement uses TRBV11-2 and TRBJ2-7, with D possibly TRBD1 on 5 matching bases. V lost 1 base and J lost 6, with 16 bases in between. This CDR3 region has 15 residues. Looked up from germline, CDR1 is SGHAT and CDR2 is FQNNGV.

This chain joins TRBV7-8 and TRBJ1-2; maybe TRBD1 (5 bases). The germline V and J ends were trimmed by 5 bases and 4 bases, with 11 bases remaining between them. This CDR3 comprises 13 residues. The V gene's germline CDR1 is SGHVS and CDR2 FQNEAQ. For the CDR3, the DNA is TGTGCCAGCAGCCGACAGAATCCCTATGGCTACACCTTC. It encodes CASSRQNPYGYTF. Using reference TRBV7-8 and TRBJ1-2 for the parts outside the CDR3, the full variable domain is GAGVSQSPRYKVAKRGQDVALRCDPISGHVSLFWYQQALGQGPEFLTYFQNEAQLDKSGLPSDRFFAERPEGSVSTLKIQRTQQEDSAVYLCASSRQNPYGYTFGSGTRLTVV.

The chain couples TRBV6-6 to TRBJ2-2, with TRBD2 identical over 11 bases. V dropped 5 bases and J dropped 1; count of bases not matched to a gene: 3. Germline loops: CDR1 MNHNY, CDR2 SVGAGI (reference sequence). CDR3 length: 16 amino acids. CDR3 sequence (DNA): TGTGCCAGCAGTCGGGGGACTAGCGGGAACACCGGGGAGCTGTTTTTT. This gives the protein CASSRGTSGNTGELFF.